This T cell receptor (beta chain) was obtained from a study of blood T cell repertoires in COVID-19. Study-level information: COVID-19 samples collected from the United States, Italy and Spain covered acute and convalescent phases.

The CDR3 has 15 amino acids. The germline gives CDR1 SNHLY, CDR2 FYNNEI. With 3 bases clipped from V and 5 bases from J, the junction kept 7 bases outside the gene matches. Generated by immunoSEQ multiplex PCR, the TCRdb table keeps only in-frame clones and is missing some. Here the sample spans roughly 180,000 clones, 70% to 90% being singletons. The chain employs TRBV2 and TRBJ2-3; 8 bases agree with TRBD2. Sequencing was performed on peripheral blood. This TCR came from a man aged 65 to 79 with active or convalescent COVID-19. The DNA of the CDR3 is TGTGCCAGCAGTGATGGGGCGGGGGGTGGAGATACGCAGTATTTT. Translated, it gives CASSDGAGGGDTQYF.